The present T cell receptor (beta chain) was sequenced within a study of CD4 and CD8 cells across lung adenocarcinoma regions. Germline CDR1 reads MNHEY; CDR2 reads SVGAGI. This CDR3 spans 14 amino acids. Deletions cut 2 bases from V and 0 bases from J, with 2 bases between. Donors had localized lung adenocarcinoma, a non-small cell lung cancer. TCRdb redid the calling of the PCR reads with MiXCR, one entry per CDR3 protein. The sample lists over 2,500 distinct CDR3 sequences, around 42% seen once, with about 46% in the top ten. The source of this sequence is a male donor with lung adenocarcinoma. The CD4 and CD8 labels of this study may be unreliable. The source material was CD8+ T cells from the center of a lung tumor. The gene calls are TRBV6-5 and TRBJ1-6; no clear D gene. The CDR3 region is CASSYNSYNSPLHF. DNA for the CDR3: TGTGCCAGCAGTTACAACTCCTATAATTCACCCCTCCACTTT.